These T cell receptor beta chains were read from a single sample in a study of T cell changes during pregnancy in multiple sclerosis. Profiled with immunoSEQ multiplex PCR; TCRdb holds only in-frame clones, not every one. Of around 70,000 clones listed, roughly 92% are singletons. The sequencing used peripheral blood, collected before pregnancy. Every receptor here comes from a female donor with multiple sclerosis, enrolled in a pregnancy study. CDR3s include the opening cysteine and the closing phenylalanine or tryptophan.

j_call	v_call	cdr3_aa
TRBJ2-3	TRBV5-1	CASSLAFSAGKRTDTQYF
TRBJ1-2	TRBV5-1	CASSSDRGLGYTF
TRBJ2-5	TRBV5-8	CASSPRQGRISIQETQYF
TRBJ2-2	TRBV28	CASSGSGTGKEREGELFF
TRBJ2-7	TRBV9	CASSVAGQAGLTEQYF
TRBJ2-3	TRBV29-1	CSVPRLAENTDTQYF
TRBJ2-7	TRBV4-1	CASSQRFASVRFYEQYF
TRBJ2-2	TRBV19	CASSMRAGGPIGELFF
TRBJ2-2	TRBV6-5	CASSLTGFTGELFF
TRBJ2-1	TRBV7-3	CASSFGLAGGPGPSYNEQFF
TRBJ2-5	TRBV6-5	CASSYFGTGGAETQYF
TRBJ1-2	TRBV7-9	CASSFPGGVNYGYTF
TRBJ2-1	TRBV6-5	CASSQTSGSVYEQFF
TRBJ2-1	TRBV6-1	CASGGGTSNEQFF
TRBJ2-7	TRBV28	CASSPPEWRRPSYEQYF
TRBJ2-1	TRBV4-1	CASSFGLAGEESSYNGQFF
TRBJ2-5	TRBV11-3	CASSFTSGRAETQYF
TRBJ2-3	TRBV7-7	CASSSGTSDTDTQYF
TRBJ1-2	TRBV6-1	CASTPGQGGHGYTF
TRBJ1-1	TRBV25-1	CASSPPGTGTTEAFF
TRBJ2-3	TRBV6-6	CASSKSASGSSDTQYF
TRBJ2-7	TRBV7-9	CASSSGASVFTYEQYF
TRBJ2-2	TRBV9	CASSVGVGELFF
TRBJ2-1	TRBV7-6	CASSLRGGEQFF
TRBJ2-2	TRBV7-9	CASSPGQGPTGELFF
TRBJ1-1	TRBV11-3	CASSDMGRGRFEAFF
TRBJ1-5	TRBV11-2	CASSLKGRQGGNQPQHF
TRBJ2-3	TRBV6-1	CASSEAADTQYF
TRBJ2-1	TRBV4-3	CASSQEVRREASYNEQFF
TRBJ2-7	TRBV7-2	CASSLGGTSGWIEQYF
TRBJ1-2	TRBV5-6	CASSPILKQGSHYSGYTF
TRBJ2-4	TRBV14	CASSQGGSTFLAKNIQYF
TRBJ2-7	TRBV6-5	CASSYSGQGYEQYF
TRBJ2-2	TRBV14	CASRFTGTSGHTGELFF
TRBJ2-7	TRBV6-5	CASAGGLYEQYF
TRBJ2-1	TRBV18	CASSQIPIAEGNNEQFF
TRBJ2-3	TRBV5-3	CARSPNPRASTDTQYF
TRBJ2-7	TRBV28	CASSLSGYEQYF
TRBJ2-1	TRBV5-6	CASRFWAGASPYNEQFF
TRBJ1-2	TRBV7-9	CASSSTGGQGYTF
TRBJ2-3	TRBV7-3	CASSYSGLAGDTQYF
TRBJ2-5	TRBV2	CATGESETQYF
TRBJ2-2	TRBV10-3	CAISEFSGSETGELFF
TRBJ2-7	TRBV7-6	CASSLGGAGDSGEQYF
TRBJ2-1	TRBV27	CASSGSSYNEQFF
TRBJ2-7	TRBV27	CASSITRSYEQYF
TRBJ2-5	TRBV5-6	CASSLDGGEETQYF
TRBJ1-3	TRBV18	CASSEGQAPGNTIYF
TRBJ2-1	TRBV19	CASSRTSGRGGNEQFF
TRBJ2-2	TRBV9	CASSVGLASNTGELFF
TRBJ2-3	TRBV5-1	CASNSGSTDTQYF
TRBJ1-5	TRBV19	CASPRVASDFLQPQHF
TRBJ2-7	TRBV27	CASSFVQGSGEQYF
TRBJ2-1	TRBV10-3	CAISPGLAGVNEQFF